This T cell receptor (beta chain) derives from a study of T cells in Graves' hyperthyroidism and ophthalmopathy (dated by TCRdb to between 2018 and 2020). In the study overall: Peripheral blood was sampled at the time of initial diagnosis, prior to any treatment. In addition, the study compared T-cell repertoires in thyroid tissue and in blood from six Graves' hyperthyroidism patients. Prospective prediction of ophthalmopathy was tested in an independent validation cohort of some 19 hyperthyroidism patients and 15 to 17 patients who later progressed to ophthalmopathy. The paper reports TCR Vbeta CDR3 sequencing of roughly 140 peripheral blood samples: under 45 ophthalmopathy, 70 to 85 hyperthyroidism and some 17 progressor patients. TCR V-J signatures able to tell the groups apart were searched for in a discovery cohort of 90 to 100 patients, of whom 43 had Graves' ophthalmopathy and 57 had stable Graves' hyperthyroidism. For training and testing, the 100 patients in the discovery cohort were randomly divided in a 7:3 ratio. Once sampling was done, hyperthyroidism patients were given methimazole at a starting dose of 30 mg daily, whereas ophthalmopathy patients were given high-dose intravenous methylprednisolone. General study outcomes and caveats: Most expanded thyroid clonotypes (frequency above 0.001) were also found in blood, which suggests that blood repertoires may mirror thyroid immune responses. No statistical method was used to set the sample size in advance, and investigators knew the group allocation. A model built on a 13 V-J signature distinguished ophthalmopathy from stable hyperthyroidism, reaching 85% to 90% sensitivity and around 82% specificity in cross-validation and 80%/75% in testing. In validation, progression to ophthalmopathy was predicted by the model with 70.59% sensitivity and roughly 76% specificity, a median of around 6.5 months before onset.

The TCR beta CDR3 regions were amplified from RNA transcripts. For the first round of RT-PCR on the TCR CDR3, the HTBI primer set was used together with the Qiagen OneStep RT-PCR kit. The libraries were constructed in a second round of multiplex PCR and then size-selected and purified. Libraries were sequenced paired-end with 100 bp reads on an Illumina HiSeq2000. On the authors' methods: SOAPnuke was used to process the raw data, removing reads that contained adapters or uncalled bases, had a mean Phred below 15, or lacked an exact match to the constant primer or identifier. COPE v1.2.5 was used to merge the high-quality paired reads, and each unique nucleotide sequence was defined as a clonotype. Clonotypes were aligned to IMGT TRBV, TRBD and TRBJ reference segments using MiTCR v1.1. Only V-J combinations with frequency above 0.0001, covering about 99% of repertoires, were analysed. The TCS score was defined as the ratio of F50 (clonal expansion) to E x V (chaos), calculated using BLOSUM62-based TCRdist between CDR3 peptides within each V-J. Welch's t-statistics and random forest reduced 500 to 650 V-J features to roughly 13, which were used in a naive Bayes classifier (R e1071). TCRdb trimmed the raw reads at Q25, called clones with MiXCR and kept productive beta chains. Each entry is one CDR3 protein sequence, shown with its most common DNA and genes. TCRdb's processing, not the study's, gives the V and J calls here. The table for this sample lists fewer than 600,000 distinct CDR3 sequences; under 15% of them were counted only once. Around 17% of the sample lies in the top ten.

A note on this clonotype: Its antigen is not yet known. A much more abundant neighbour one base away suggests this may be a read error.

A patient counted as having stable Graves' hyperthyroidism if no progression to ophthalmopathy occurred over 18 months of follow-up. Hyperthyroidism patients were newly diagnosed, had a disease duration of under 2 months, and were aged 18 to 65 years. Patients with uncontrolled infections, other autoimmune diseases, pregnancy or lactation were excluded. Diagnoses relied on clinical symptoms, serum thyroxine and TRAb, thyroid ultrasound and orbital computed tomography. PBMCs were separated from approximately 9.9 ml of fresh peripheral blood using Ficoll-Paque density gradient centrifugation. Total RNA was extracted with Trizol reagent, and quality was checked on an Agilent 2100 Bioanalyzer. The receptor was derived from a woman aged 18-30 years with Graves' hyperthyroidism. The sequencing input was blood.

The encoded CDR3 is CASSEVVNAYEQYF. The DNA sequence is given as TGTGCCAGCAGTGAAGTTGTAAACGCCTACGAGCAGTACTTC. The rearrangement combines TRBV12-3 or TRBV12-4 with TRBJ2-7, with the D gene call left open. The CDR3 runs 14 residues from the cysteine to the phenylalanine. Only the CDR3 part of the read is kept: 42 bases, read in frame from the first base. V is pared back by 5 bases and J by 2 bases, with 13 bases lying between the germline termini.